This T cell receptor beta chain came from a study of T cell responses to AZD1222 COVID-19 vaccine. Regarding the study as a whole: CD4 TCRs covered the whole spike, strongest at regions 160-218 and 743-854. Unmutated variant regions are reportedly targeted by nearly half of spike-specific TCRs. Donors, mostly white British, included more females; clonal diversity was possibly underestimated.

Of note for this clone: The antigen remains unidentified.

V shed 0 bases and J shed 5 bases, with 13 bases lying between them. CDR3 size: 14 residues. Germline CDR1 is GTSNPN and CDR2 is SVGIG (reference sequence). TCRdb's table, derived via immunoSEQ multiplex PCR, lists solely in-frame clones and lacks some. Of 120,000 to 150,000 clones listed, roughly nine tenths are singletons. This sample comprised peripheral blood, obtained on day 0 of AZD1222 vaccination. The chain combines TRBV30 with TRBJ1-1; perhaps TRBD1 as D (6 bases). This TCR derives from an adult in good health. CDR3: CAWSVSLQGTEAFF. The CDR3 region has the DNA TGTGCCTGGAGTGTTTCCCTTCAGGGGACTGAAGCTTTCTTT.